This T cell receptor (beta chain) was found in a study of identical twins' blood T cells. The study's findings and limits: Twin repertoire similarity may partly reflect shared environment. Twins reportedly had markedly more similar V usage than unrelated donors, even among out-of-frame TCRbeta clonotypes. Top TCRbeta clonotypes were shared more with twin than unrelated donors.

This clonotype was recorded at least ten times. The antigen is undetermined. One entry per CDR3 protein results from TCRdb running MiXCR on the 5' RACE reads. Counted here are fewer than 450,000 distinct CDR3 sequences, 25% to 35% occurring once; the ten biggest clones make up around 5.6%. Trimming pared 4 bases from V and 5 bases from J, leaving 14 bases between. Germline V gene data show CDR1 as GTSNPN and CDR2 as SVGIG (reference sequence). This CDR3 comprises 13 residues. The genes are TRBV30 and TRBJ1-1, with D maybe TRBD1 (5 bases). This TCR was recovered from a woman between 18 and 55 years old in good health. What was sequenced was PBMCs. CDR3 in DNA: TGTGCCTGGACCTCGGGGGGGAGGACTGAAGCTTTCTTT. This codes for CAWTSGGRTEAFF.